This T cell receptor (beta chain) was captured in a study of T cells in localized non-small cell lung cancer. Clones were read by immunoSEQ multiplex PCR, and TCRdb kept only the in-frame ones, dropping some. The table has 2,500 to 3,000 clones, 25% seen once. Per the germline V gene, CDR1 is MDHEN and CDR2 is SYDVKM. The CDR3 extends over 17 amino acids. Germline trimming cut 5 bases from V and 3 bases from J; bases unmatched to any gene: 13. Here the sequenced sample was lung tumor tissue, taken before any cancer treatment. This sequence originates from a male donor aged 60 or over with stage III lung adenocarcinoma. The chain has TRBV28 and TRBJ2-3; 8 bases fit TRBD2. In nucleotides, the CDR3 is TGTGCCAGCAGTGATCCTAGCGGGTCTCTGAGGACAGATACGCAGTATTTT. Translation: CASSDPSGSLRTDTQYF.